Shown below are 2 T cell receptor beta chains from a single sample sequenced in a study of T-cell memory formation after mild COVID-19 (dated by TCRdb to the early 2020s). The receptor library was made with 5' RACE. Data came from an Illumina NovaSeq 6000. TCRdb reprocessed the public reads (quality trimming at Q25 with fastp, clone calling with MiXCR) and kept in-frame beta chains. For every CDR3 protein sequence, its rows merge into one entry that carries the most common genes and DNA. For this sample the table gives over 40,000 distinct CDR3 sequences, of which roughly 12% were detected only once. Roughly 22% of the sample belongs to the ten largest clones. What was sequenced was PBMCs or a T cell subset sorted from them (not recorded which). These receptors were collected from a young man who had mild COVID-19 (a few samples of this study predate the infection). The sample titles of this study are shuffled in the database, so cell type and time point are left out; the donor was told from shared clones.

V and J are TRBV9 and TRBJ2-2, with 13 bases fitting TRBD2. Germline-derived CDR1 and CDR2 are SGDLS and YYNGEE. The CDR3 loop spans 17 amino acids. J lost 8 bases, V lost 3 bases, and 10 bases had no gene match. The CDR3: CASSDGLAGALSGELFF. CDR3 DNA: TGTGCCAGCAGCGACGGACTAGCGGGGGCCCTTTCGGGGGAGCTGTTTTTT.

The chain has TRBV12-3 or TRBV12-4 and TRBJ1-5; possibly TRBD1 for D (5 bases). The CDR3 length is 13 residues. V was shortened by 8 bases and J by 5 bases, with 13 bases between the two germline ends. The CDR3 is CASGTQEDQPQHF. The CDR3 DNA reads TGTGCCAGCGGGACCCAGGAGGATCAGCCCCAGCATTTT.